Below are 25 T cell receptor beta chains sequenced from a single sample in a study of blood T cell repertoires in COVID-19. Only in-frame clones appear in the TCRdb table, and some are missing; sequencing was by immunoSEQ multiplex PCR. Of some 220,000 clones in the sample, 84% were seen once. Sequenced material: peripheral blood. The source is a woman of 80 years or more with active or convalescent COVID-19.

The V and J genes are TRBV15 and TRBJ1-1; 9 nucleotides match TRBD1. Unmatched junction bases numbered 2, after V lost 2 bases and J lost 4 bases. The CDR3 spans 14 residues. Germline V gene lookup returns CDR1 LNHNV and CDR2 YYDKDF (reference sequence). The CDR3 is CATSRRTGVTEAFF. The DNA of the CDR3 is TGTGCCACCAGCAGACGGACAGGGGTCACTGAAGCTTTCTTT.

This clone was seen only once. The V gene is TRBV5-6, the J gene TRBJ2-7; D is possibly TRBD1 (5 bases). This CDR3 contains 15 residues. V lost 4 bases and J lost 2, with 16 bases in between. Germline-derived CDR1 and CDR2 are SGHDT and YYEEEE. The CDR3 protein is CASSQLRTITYEQYF. CDR3 coding DNA: TGTGCCAGCAGCCAACTTCGGACAATCACCTACGAGCAGTACTTC.

This clone was counted once. The V and J genes are TRBV5-6 and TRBJ2-7, with 7 bases that match TRBD1. The CDR3 has 17 amino acids. The ends lost 5 bases at V and 0 bases at J; junction bases unmatched: 14. The germline V gene has CDR1 SGHDT and CDR2 YYEEEE. The CDR3 here is CASSSQDRAGSSYEQYF. The DNA for the CDR3 is TGTGCCAGCAGTAGCCAAGACAGGGCAGGCTCCTCCTACGAGCAGTACTTC.

Remarks on this clone: Other DNA sequences in the same sample also yield this CDR3. This chain joins TRBV18 and TRBJ2-3, with TRBD1 identical over 8 bases. The CDR3 length is 15 residues. Looked up from germline, CDR1 is KGHSH and CDR2 is LQKENI. Trimming at V came to 0 bases and at J to 1 base, leaving 0 bases not matched to a gene. The chain's CDR3 is CASSPPTGGTDTQYF. DNA for the CDR3: TGTGCCAGCTCACCACCGACAGGGGGCACAGATACGCAGTATTTT. Looking up the rest from reference TRBV18 and TRBJ2-3 gives the full variable domain: NAGVMQNPRHLVRRRGQEARLRCSPMKGHSHVYWYRQLPEEGLKFMVYLQKENIIDESGMPKERFSAEFPKEGPSILRIQQVVRGDSAAYFCASSPPTGGTDTQYFGPGTRLTVL.

The chain has TRBV7-2 and TRBJ1-6, with 8 bases matching TRBD1. This CDR3 comprises 16 residues. From germline, CDR1 is SGHTA and CDR2 FQGNSA. Germline trimming cut 5 bases from V and 7 bases from J; bases unmatched to any gene: 10. The CDR3 coding sequence is TGTGCCAGCAGCGACCGGGACAGGTCCCCCAATTCACCCCTCCACTTT. Amino acids: CASSDRDRSPNSPLHF. Full variable domain (missing parts from reference TRBV7-2 and TRBJ1-6): GAGVSQSPSNKVTEKGKDVELRCDPISGHTALYWYRQSLGQGLEFLIYFQGNSAPDKSGLPSDRFSAERTGGSVSTLTIQRTQQEDSAVYLCASSDRDRSPNSPLHFGNGTRLTVT.

The genes are TRBV19 and TRBJ2-3; TRBD2 matches 13 bases. The CDR3 contains 19 residues. V shed 6 bases, J shed 6 bases, and the junction held 18 bases outside the gene matches. Germline CDR1 is LNHDA and CDR2 is SQIVND (reference sequence). For the CDR3, the DNA is TGTGCCAGTAGCGAACCGGGACAAGGACTAGCGGGGGCGTGGGATACGCAGTATTTT. Translation gives CASSEPGQGLAGAWDTQYF.

The CDR3 region has the DNA TGTGCCAGCTCACCACCGGGAGGGGGCAATCAGCCCCAGCATTTT. Its translation: CASSPPGGGNQPQHF. The chain links TRBV18 to TRBJ1-5, with D tentatively TRBD1 (5 bases). CDR3 length equals 15 residues. Germline CDR1 KGHSH, CDR2 LQKENI. Deletions cut 0 bases from V and 2 bases from J, with 8 bases between. The full variable domain, with the rest looked up from reference TRBV18 and TRBJ1-5, is NAGVMQNPRHLVRRRGQEARLRCSPMKGHSHVYWYRQLPEEGLKFMVYLQKENIIDESGMPKERFSAEFPKEGPSILRIQQVVRGDSAAYFCASSPPGGGNQPQHFGDGTRLSIL.

The chain joins TRBV6-5 to TRBJ2-5, with 7 bases aligning to TRBD1. Germline V gene sequence: CDR1 MNHEY, CDR2 SVGAGI. This CDR3 region has 15 residues. The junction had 5 bases not matched to a gene; V was cut back by 0 bases and J by 4 bases. This CDR3 is CASSYSPGGRETQYF. The CDR3 DNA reads as TGTGCCAGCAGTTACTCGCCAGGGGGACGAGAGACCCAGTACTTC.

The V and J genes are TRBV5-4 and TRBJ1-2; 9 bases are shared with TRBD1. The CDR3 contains 15 residues. Germline lookup yields CDR1 SGHNT and CDR2 YYREEE (reference sequence). Losses at the gene ends were 4 bases for V and 4 bases for J; bases not matched to a gene: 8. The DNA of the CDR3 is TGTGCCAGCAGCGGTTACAGGGGGCGCGGCTATGGCTACACCTTC. This codes for CASSGYRGRGYGYTF.

This clone was detected only once. This CDR3 is also generated by other DNA sequences in the sample. The chain combines TRBV3-1 (or the pseudogene TRBV3-2) with TRBJ2-5; 12 bases are a match to TRBD2. J lost 4 bases, V lost 6 bases, and 6 bases had no gene match. Germline assignment: CDR1 LGHDT and CDR2 YNNKEL (reference sequence). The CDR3 contains 15 residues. CDR3 in DNA: TGTGCCAGCAGTCTCCTAGCGGGGGGGCTAGAGACCCAGTACTTC. This encodes CASSLLAGGLETQYF.

The count of this clone is one. This rearrangement joins TRBV10-3 to TRBJ2-3; tentatively, D is TRBD1 (5 bases). The germline gives CDR1 ENHRY, CDR2 SYGVKD. The CDR3 runs 15 residues. V was shortened by 2 bases and J by 2 bases, with 11 bases between the two germline ends. CDR3 region: CAISEGTGHTDTQYF. CDR3 nucleotides: TGTGCCATCAGTGAGGGAACAGGCCACACAGATACGCAGTATTTT.

This clone showed up just once. The CDR3 DNA follows: TGCGCCAGCAGCCAAGATCGACGGGGTCCGCCCCAGCATTTT. Encoded protein: CASSQDRRGPPQHF. The chain is built from TRBV4-3 and TRBJ1-5; D uncertain. Germline-derived CDR1 and CDR2 are LGHNA and YSLEER. The V and J ends lost 0 bases and 9 bases respectively, with 12 bases between them. The CDR3 has 14 residues.

This sequence joins TRBV15 and TRBJ1-3; 7 bases align to TRBD1. The CDR3 is made up of 16 amino acids. Unmatched junction bases numbered 6, after V lost 4 bases and J lost 0 bases. CDR1 is LNHNV and CDR2 is YYDKDF in the germline V gene (reference sequence). The CDR3 protein is CATSTPQGFSGNTIYF. CDR3 DNA: TGTGCCACCAGCACCCCACAGGGGTTCTCTGGAAACACCATATATTTT.

The chain employs TRBV27 and TRBJ1-2; 9 bases agree with TRBD1. Per germline, CDR1 MNHEY and CDR2 SMNVEV (reference sequence). With V trimmed by 4 bases and J by 4 bases, 4 bases remained unmatched. The CDR3 has 14 residues. CDR3 in amino acids: CASSSRDRAYGYTF. CDR3 DNA sequence: TGTGCCAGCAGTTCCCGGGACAGGGCCTATGGCTACACCTTC.

The chain joins TRBV28 to TRBJ1-5, with D possibly matching TRBD1 (5 bases). The CDR3 runs 16 residues. Deletions cut 6 bases from V and 1 base from J, with 16 bases between. Per germline, CDR1 MDHEN and CDR2 SYDVKM. The CDR3 here is CASRAGRGPSNQPQHF. The CDR3 DNA follows: TGTGCCAGCAGAGCCGGGAGGGGTCCCAGCAATCAGCCCCAGCATTTT.

V gene TRBV6-2 or TRBV6-3 combines with J gene TRBJ2-1, with 9 positions matching TRBD1. Germline V lookup: CDR1 MNHEY, CDR2 SVGEGT. The CDR3 loop spans 16 amino acids. V gave up 2 bases and J gave up 9 bases; unmatched junction bases: 11. Here the CDR3 DNA reads TGTGCCAGCAGTTACGTACCGGGACAGGGCATTCCTGAGCAGTTCTTC. It is translated as CASSYVPGQGIPEQFF.

Written as DNA, the CDR3 is TGTGCCAGCAGCCCCGGGGGGCAGGGGAAGACCCAGTACTTC. Protein sequence: CASSPGGQGKTQYF. The rearrangement joins TRBV11-3 to TRBJ2-5, with D tentatively TRBD2 (7 bases). The germline V gene has CDR1 SGHNT and CDR2 YENEEA. CDR3 size: 14 residues. Deletions cut 5 bases from V and 6 bases from J, with 16 bases between.

This clone was recorded only once. The chain joins TRBV5-1 to TRBJ2-7; 7 nucleotides agree with TRBD2. The germline V gene encodes CDR1 SGHRS and CDR2 YFSETQ. V lost 4 bases, J lost 1 base, and 11 bases stayed unmatched. The CDR3 consists of 16 residues. As DNA, the CDR3 is TGCGCCAGCAGCACCCCCAACGGGGGGATTTCCTACGAGCAGTACTTC. Its translation: CASSTPNGGISYEQYF.

This chain joins TRBV6-5 and TRBJ1-1; D call uncertain. Germline CDR1 and CDR2: MNHEY and SVGAGI. The CDR3 contains 13 residues. V was shortened by 6 bases and J by 4 bases, with 12 bases between the two germline ends. DNA of the CDR3: TGTGCCAGCAGACGAATATCGGGCACTGAAGCTTTCTTT. Translating it yields CASRRISGTEAFF.

The V call is TRBV5-1, the J call TRBJ2-7, with 9 bases matching TRBD2. V shed 0 bases, J shed 7 bases, and the junction held 8 bases outside the gene matches. The CDR3 has 15 residues. Germline-derived CDR1 and CDR2 are SGHRS and YFSETQ. CDR3 DNA: TGCGCCAGCAGCTTGGTTGGCGGGGGGGCCGAAGAGCAGTACTTC. Its protein product is CASSLVGGGAEEQYF.

The gene calls are TRBV2 and TRBJ2-7; a weak D match, TRBD1 (6 bases). Germline values: CDR1 SNHLY, CDR2 FYNNEI. The CDR3 runs to 12 residues. V lost 6 bases to trimming and J lost 2 bases, with 8 bases between them. As DNA, the CDR3 is TGTGCCAGCAGAAACAGGGCCTACGAGCAGTACTTC. Its translation: CASRNRAYEQYF. Full variable domain (outside the CDR3, taken from reference TRBV2 and TRBJ2-7): EPEVTQTPSHQVTQMGQEVILRCVPISNHLYFYWYRQILGQKVEFLVSFYNNEISEKSEIFDDQFSVERPDGSNFTLKIRSTKLEDSAMYFCASRNRAYEQYFGPGTRLTVT.

This clone was seen just once. V gene TRBV3-1 (or the pseudogene TRBV3-2) combines with J gene TRBJ2-1, with 7 bases fitting TRBD2. The CDR3 loop spans 16 amino acids. In germline, CDR1 is LGHDT, CDR2 YNNKEL (reference sequence). Trimming removed 1 base from V and 1 base from J; junction bases left unmatched: 4. The CDR3 spells CASSQGLADSYNEQFF. CDR3 in DNA: TGTGCCAGCAGCCAAGGGCTAGCGGATTCCTACAATGAGCAGTTCTTC.

CDR3 nucleotide sequence: TGTGCCAGCAGTTCCCTAATGGACATCCCTCCACACTACGAGCAGTACTTC. Amino acids: CASSSLMDIPPHYEQYF. The gene calls are TRBV6-2 or TRBV6-3 and TRBJ2-7, with D maybe TRBD1 (5 bases). Germline V lookup: CDR1 MNHEY, CDR2 SVGEGT. Trimming shortened V by 4 bases and J by 3 bases, and 22 bases separated the two germline ends. The CDR3 totals 17 residues.

This chain joins TRBV15 and TRBJ1-1; D gene uncertain. V was clipped by 1 base and J by 1 base, with 4 bases between them. CDR1 is LNHNV, CDR2 YYDKDF, per germline (reference sequence). This CDR3 contains 13 residues. The CDR3 nucleotides read TGTGCCACCAGCAGAGTTCAGAACACTGAAGCTTTCTTT. Its protein product is CATSRVQNTEAFF.

V usage is TRBV9 and J usage is TRBJ2-1; 7 positions match TRBD2. CDR1 is SGDLS and CDR2 is YYNGEE in the germline V gene. This CDR3 contains 16 residues. Trimming took 0 bases from V and 4 from J; bases not matched to a gene: 7. The DNA for the CDR3 is TGTGCCAGCAGCGTAGTGGTGGCGGGAGCTTACAATGAGCAGTTCTTC. Translating it yields CASSVVVAGAYNEQFF.